This T cell receptor (beta chain) is from a study of T cells in Graves' hyperthyroidism and ophthalmopathy (dated by TCRdb to about 2019). Turning to the overall study: Peripheral blood samples were taken at initial diagnosis, before any treatment was given. To identify TCR V-J signatures that set the groups apart, the researchers used a discovery cohort of approximately 98 patients, made up of 40 to 45 with Graves' ophthalmopathy and approximately 57 with stable Graves' hyperthyroidism. Whether ophthalmopathy could be predicted prospectively was tested in an independent validation cohort made up of approximately 19 hyperthyroidism patients plus 17 patients who later progressed to ophthalmopathy. The 100 or so discovery patients were randomly split 7:3 into training and test sets. The study also compared thyroid tissue and blood T-cell repertoires from over 5 Graves' hyperthyroidism patients. Once sampling was done, hyperthyroidism patients were given methimazole at a starting dose of 30 mg daily, whereas ophthalmopathy patients were given high-dose intravenous methylprednisolone. TCR Vbeta CDR3 sequencing of approximately 140 peripheral blood samples (under 45 ophthalmopathy, around 80 hyperthyroidism and roughly 17 progressor patients) is reported in the paper.

Broad study findings and their caveats: During validation, the model predicted progression to ophthalmopathy a median of about 5.9 months ahead of onset, with around 71% sensitivity and 72% to 85% specificity. Most expanded thyroid clonotypes (frequency above 0.001) were also found in blood, which suggests that blood repertoires may mirror thyroid immune responses. No statistical method was used to fix the sample size in advance, and group allocation was not hidden from the investigators. Ophthalmopathy was separated from stable hyperthyroidism by a 13 V-J signature model, with 85% to 90% sensitivity and about 84% specificity obtained in cross-validation and 80%/75% obtained in testing.

TCR beta CDR3 regions were amplified from RNA transcripts. A first-round RT-PCR of the TCR CDR3 used the HTBI primer set with the Qiagen OneStep RT-PCR kit. A second multiplex PCR round built the libraries, followed by size selection and purification. Sequencing of the libraries was done on an Illumina HiSeq2000 using paired-end 100 bp reads. On the study's bioinformatics: SOAPnuke was used to process the raw data, throwing out any read that contained adapters or uncalled bases, had a mean Phred below 15, or lacked an exact constant-primer or identifier match. High-quality paired reads were merged using COPE v1.2.5, and each unique nucleotide sequence was defined as a clonotype. MiTCR v1.1 was used to align the clonotypes against IMGT TRBV, TRBD and TRBJ reference segments. The analysis included only V-J combinations with a frequency above 0.0001, which together covered about 99% of the repertoires. A TCS score was defined as the ratio between F50 (clonal expansion) and ExV (chaos), using BLOSUM62-based TCRdist between CDR3 peptides within each V-J. Welch's t-statistics and random forest reduced approximately 520 V-J features to 10 to 15, which were used in a naive Bayes classifier (R e1071). TCRdb's own reprocessing of the public reads used fastp at Q25 and MiXCR and kept productive beta chains. Rows with one shared CDR3 protein collapse into an entry with the most common genes and DNA. These V and J calls derive from TCRdb rather than the authors' analysis. This sample gives about 560,000 distinct CDR3 sequences in total; around 17% of them show up just once. The ten largest account for about 20% of the sample.

This clonotype was found a few times. Its antigen target is currently unknown. No qualities accompany the bases; no much larger clone lies one base away. Clipping removes 4 bases from V and 6 bases from J, with 5 as the unmatched junction base count. CDR1 LGHNA and CDR2 YSLEER were looked up in the germline V gene. The CDR3 contains 13 residues, cysteine and phenylalanine counted. Only the CDR3 DNA stays, 39 bases, in frame from base 1. A patient counted as having stable Graves' hyperthyroidism if no progression to ophthalmopathy occurred over 18 months of follow-up. Hyperthyroidism patients were aged 18 to 65 years and newly diagnosed, with disease duration of less than 2 months. The study excluded patients with uncontrolled infections, other autoimmune diseases, pregnancy or lactation. Clinical symptoms, serum thyroxine and TRAb, thyroid ultrasound, and orbital computed tomography formed the basis for the diagnoses. Ficoll-Paque density gradient centrifugation was used to isolate PBMCs from 8 to 10 ml of fresh peripheral blood. Total RNA was extracted with Trizol reagent, and quality was checked on an Agilent 2100 Bioanalyzer.

This TCR was sampled from a woman aged 18-30 years with Graves' hyperthyroidism. The sequencing sample was made of blood. The chain couples TRBV4-3 to TRBJ2-7; TRBD1 fits 8 bases in the junction. The bases read TGCGCCAGCAGCCCGGACAGGGTTAGCGAGCAGTACTTC. Its coded protein is CASSPDRVSEQYF.